These 15 T cell receptor beta chains share one sample of origin, sequenced in a study of cytomegalovirus exposure and HLA in healthy donors. Both 60 Vbeta primers and 13 Jbeta primers went into the PCR. Sequencing was performed with immunoSEQ multiplex PCR; in TCRdb, only in-frame clones are kept and a portion is missing. The sample lists around 160,000 clones; 70% to 80% were seen once. The sample comprised PBMCs. The receptors stem from a man aged 35-49 years in good health and CMV-seropositive.

This chain links TRBV4-1 with TRBJ2-3, with 10 nucleotides matching TRBD2. CDR3 size: 21 residues. With V trimmed by 2 bases and J by 1 base, 18 bases remained unmatched. The germline V gene has CDR1 MGHRA and CDR2 YSYEKL. CDR3 sequence reads: CASSQQGSASGRAGGTDTQYF. The CDR3 region has the DNA TGCGCCAGCAGCCAACAAGGTTCAGCTAGCGGGAGAGCAGGGGGCACAGATACGCAGTATTTT.

The gene calls are TRBV5-1 and TRBJ1-2; 8 bases agree with TRBD1. V lost 0 bases, J lost 2 bases, and 3 bases stayed unmatched. Looked up from germline, CDR1 is SGHRS and CDR2 is YFSETQ. The CDR3 runs to 15 residues. CDR3 loop: CASSLVAGGNYGYTF. Here the CDR3 DNA reads TGCGCCAGCAGCTTGGTGGCAGGGGGCAACTATGGCTACACCTTC.

The chain joins TRBV28 to TRBJ2-4, with TRBD2 as a possible D gene (6 bases). Germline assignment: CDR1 MDHEN and CDR2 SYDVKM. CDR3 length: 16 residues. Trimming took 6 bases from V and 0 from J, leaving 15 bases between them. Written as DNA, the CDR3 is TGTGCCAGCAGGCGAGGTGGACTACTAGCCAAAAACATTCAGTACTTC. This encodes CASRRGGLLAKNIQYF.

This sequence joins TRBV6-1 and TRBJ2-7, with TRBD1 as a possible D gene (5 bases). The ends were cut back, 7 bases at V and 6 bases at J, with 16 bases in the middle. CDR1 and CDR2 from the germline V gene are MNHNS and SASEGT. CDR3 length equals 13 residues. The CDR3 reads CASKQGAHGEQYF. CDR3 DNA: TGTGCCAGCAAGCAGGGTGCCCATGGCGAGCAGTACTTC.

The rearrangement uses TRBV28 and TRBJ1-2; 9 positions agree with TRBD1. V trimming: 5 bases; J trimming: 8 bases; junction bases outside the gene matches: 3. The CDR3 totals 12 residues. Germline V gene sequence: CDR1 MDHEN, CDR2 SYDVKM. The CDR3 nucleotides read TGTGCCAGCAGTCGGGACAGGGAAGGCTACACCTTC. It yields the protein CASSRDREGYTF.

This clone was seen a single time. This sequence joins TRBV9 and TRBJ2-5, with 9 bases matching TRBD2. With V trimmed by 0 bases and J by 5 bases, 11 bases remained unmatched. CDR1 and CDR2 (germline): SGDLS, YYNGEE. This CDR3 is built from 17 residues. The CDR3 here is CASSVGPSGTRGETQYF. In DNA form, the CDR3 reads TGTGCCAGCAGCGTAGGCCCTAGCGGGACCCGGGGGGAGACCCAGTACTTC. The entire variable domain, with the rest obtained from reference TRBV9 and TRBJ2-5, is as follows: DSGVTQTPKHLITATGQRVTLRCSPRSGDLSVYWYQQSLDQGLQFLIQYYNGEERAKGNILERFSAQQFPDLHSELNLSSLELGDSALYFCASSVGPSGTRGETQYFGPGTRLLVL.

This clone appeared a few times. For the CDR3, the DNA is TGTGCCAGCAGGGACAGGGGTCCCCCCTACGAGCAGTACTTC. This sequence encodes CASRDRGPPYEQYF. The genes are TRBV19 and TRBJ2-7; 10 nucleotides agree with TRBD1. V gave up 9 bases and J gave up 2 bases; unmatched junction bases: 7. This CDR3 contains 14 residues. Germline CDR1 LNHDA, CDR2 SQIVND (reference sequence).

This clone has only a few counts. The chain's CDR3 is CASSVSFYGEKLFF. In DNA, the CDR3 is TGTGCCAGCAGCGTATCTTTCTATGGTGAAAAACTGTTTTTT. The chain is built from TRBV9 and TRBJ1-4, with D uncertain. Germline-derived CDR1 and CDR2 are SGDLS and YYNGEE. CDR3 size: 14 residues. V was pared by 1 base and J by 7 bases, with 11 bases between.

The chain employs TRBV7-3 and TRBJ2-1; 8 nucleotides line up with TRBD2. The germline V gene has CDR1 SGHTA and CDR2 FQGTGA. The length of the CDR3 is 15 residues. After removal of 5 bases from V and 6 bases from J, the junction contained 9 bases not matched to a gene. The CDR3 region is CASSLSGRASNEQFF. CDR3 in DNA: TGTGCCAGCAGCCTAAGCGGGAGAGCATCCAATGAGCAGTTCTTC.

The V gene is TRBV11-2, the J gene TRBJ2-1, with 8 bases fitting TRBD1. Germline assignment: CDR1 SGHAT and CDR2 FQNNGV. V lost 5 bases and J lost 6; bases outside the gene matches: 21. CDR3 length equals 19 residues. The CDR3 here is CASSRQGLNVRDRGNEQFF. Written as DNA, the CDR3 is TGTGCCAGCAGCCGACAGGGGTTGAATGTGCGGGATAGGGGCAATGAGCAGTTCTTC.

V and J are TRBV10-3 and TRBJ1-5, with D possibly being TRBD1 (5 bases). Germline V gene sequence: CDR1 ENHRY, CDR2 SYGVKD. This CDR3 is built from 16 residues. Trimming cost V 3 bases and J 3 bases, with 15 bases left between them. The DNA for the CDR3 is TGTGCCATCAGTGAAACCCGAGGAGGGACCAATCAGCCCCAGCATTTT. This gives the protein CAISETRGGTNQPQHF.

Here the CDR3 DNA reads TGTGCCAGCAGCTCAACAGGGGCCTATGGCTACACCTTC. Translated: CASSSTGAYGYTF. The gene calls are TRBV28 and TRBJ1-2, with 7 bases matching TRBD1. This CDR3 has 13 residues. CDR1 is MDHEN, CDR2 SYDVKM, per germline. Trimming cost V 6 bases and J 4 bases; bases outside gene matches: 5.

The CDR3 sequence is CASGQSYEQYF. For the CDR3, the DNA is TGTGCCAGCGGGCAGTCCTACGAGCAGTACTTC. V and J are TRBV11-2 and TRBJ2-7; D is unresolved. Trimming took 8 bases from V and 1 from J, leaving 6 bases between them. Looked up from germline, CDR1 is SGHAT and CDR2 is FQNNGV. CDR3 length: 11 amino acids. The complete variable domain, with remaining parts taken from reference TRBV11-2 and TRBJ2-7, reads EAGVAQSPRYKIIEKRQSVAFWCNPISGHATLYWYQQILGQGPKLLIQFQNNGVVDDSQLPKDRFSAERLKGVDSTLKIQPAKLEDSAVYLCASGQSYEQYFGPGTRLTVT.

In nucleotides, the CDR3 is TGTGCCAGTAGTATTGCGGGGACAGGGGGTAGGGGGCCCCAGCATTTT. Translated, it gives CASSIAGTGGRGPQHF. The chain combines TRBV19 with TRBJ1-5; 11 bases match TRBD1. The trim removed 3 bases at V and 9 bases at J, leaving 10 bases unmatched. This CDR3 is built from 16 residues. The germline gives CDR1 LNHDA, CDR2 SQIVND (reference sequence). The full variable domain, with the rest looked up from reference TRBV19 and TRBJ1-5, is DGGITQSPKYLFRKEGQNVTLSCEQNLNHDAMYWYRQDPGQGLRLIYYSQIVNDFQKGDIAEGYSVSREKKESFPLTVTSAQKNPTAFYLCASSIAGTGGRGPQHFGDGTRLSIL.

This clone has just a few counts. An end of the junction does not agree with germline; a read error may underlie this. The chain couples TRBV7-2 to TRBJ2-6, with TRBD1 as a possible D gene (5 bases). The CDR3 is 14 amino acids. Germline V lookup: CDR1 SGHTA, CDR2 FQGNSA. The CDR3: CASRYNSGANGLTF. The DNA of the CDR3 is TGTGCCAGCCGTTACAACTCTGGGGCCAACGGCCTGACTTTC.